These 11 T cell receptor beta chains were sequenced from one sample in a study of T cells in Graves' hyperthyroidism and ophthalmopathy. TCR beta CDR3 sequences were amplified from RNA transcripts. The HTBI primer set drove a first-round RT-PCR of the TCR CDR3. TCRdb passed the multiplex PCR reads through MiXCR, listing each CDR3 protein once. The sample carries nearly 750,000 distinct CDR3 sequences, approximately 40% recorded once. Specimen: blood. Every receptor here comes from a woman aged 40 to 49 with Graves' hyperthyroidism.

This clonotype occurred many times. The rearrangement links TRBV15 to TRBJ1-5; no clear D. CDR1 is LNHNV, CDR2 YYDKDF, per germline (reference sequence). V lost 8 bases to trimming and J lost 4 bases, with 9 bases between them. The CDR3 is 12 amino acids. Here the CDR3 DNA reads TGTGCCACCTCAGAGCCTAATCAGCCCCAGCATTTT. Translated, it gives CATSEPNQPQHF.

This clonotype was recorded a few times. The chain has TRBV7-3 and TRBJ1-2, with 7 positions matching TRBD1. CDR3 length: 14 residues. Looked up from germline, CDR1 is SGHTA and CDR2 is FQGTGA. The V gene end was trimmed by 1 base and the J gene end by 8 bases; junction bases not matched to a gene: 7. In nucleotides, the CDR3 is TGTGCCAGCAGCTTAATAGCAGGGGACAGCGGCTACACCTTC. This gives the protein CASSLIAGDSGYTF.

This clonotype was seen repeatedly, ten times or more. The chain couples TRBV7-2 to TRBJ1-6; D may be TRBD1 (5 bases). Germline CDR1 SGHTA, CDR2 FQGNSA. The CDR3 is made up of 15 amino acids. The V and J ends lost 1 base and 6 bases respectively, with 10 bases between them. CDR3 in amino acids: CASSLDAGSNSPLHF. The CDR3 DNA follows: TGTGCCAGCAGCTTAGATGCAGGGAGTAATTCACCCCTCCACTTT.

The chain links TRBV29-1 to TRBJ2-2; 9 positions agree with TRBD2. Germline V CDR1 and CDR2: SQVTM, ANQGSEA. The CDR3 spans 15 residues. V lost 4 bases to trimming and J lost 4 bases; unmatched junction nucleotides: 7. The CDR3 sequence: CSVGGRATTTGELFF. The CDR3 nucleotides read TGCAGCGTTGGCGGGAGGGCCACTACCACCGGGGAGCTGTTTTTT.

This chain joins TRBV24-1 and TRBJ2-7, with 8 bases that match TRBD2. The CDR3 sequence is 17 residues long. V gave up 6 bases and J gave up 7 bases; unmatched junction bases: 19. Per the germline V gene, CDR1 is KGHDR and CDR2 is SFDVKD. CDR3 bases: TGTGCCACCAGTAATTATCCTACTAGCGGCTTACCTGATGAGCAGTACTTC. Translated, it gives CATSNYPTSGLPDEQYF.

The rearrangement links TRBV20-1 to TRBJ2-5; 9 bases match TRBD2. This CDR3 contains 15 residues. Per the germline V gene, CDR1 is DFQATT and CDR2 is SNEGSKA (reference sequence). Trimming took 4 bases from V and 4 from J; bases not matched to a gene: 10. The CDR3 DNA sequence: TGCAGTGCTATGGGGCTAGCGGGACGGGTAGAGACCCAGTACTTC. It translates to CSAMGLAGRVETQYF.

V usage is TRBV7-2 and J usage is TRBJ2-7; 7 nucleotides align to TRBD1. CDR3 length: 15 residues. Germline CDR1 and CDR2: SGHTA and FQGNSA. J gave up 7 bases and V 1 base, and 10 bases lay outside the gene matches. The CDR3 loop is CASSLEYRGFNEQYF. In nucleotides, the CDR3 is TGTGCCAGCAGCTTAGAGTACAGGGGCTTTAATGAGCAGTACTTC.

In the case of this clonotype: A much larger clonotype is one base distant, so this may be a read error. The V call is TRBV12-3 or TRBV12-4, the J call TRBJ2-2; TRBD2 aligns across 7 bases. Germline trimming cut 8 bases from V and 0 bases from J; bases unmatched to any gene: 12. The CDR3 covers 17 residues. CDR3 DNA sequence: TGTGCCAGCGGCGGGACTGGCGGGGGACCGAACACCGGGGAGCTGTTTTTT. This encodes CASGGTGGGPNTGELFF.

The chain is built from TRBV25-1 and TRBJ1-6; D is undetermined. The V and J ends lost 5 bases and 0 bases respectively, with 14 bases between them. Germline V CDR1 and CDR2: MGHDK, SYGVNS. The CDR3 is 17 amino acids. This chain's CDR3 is CASSTPEESSYNSPLHF. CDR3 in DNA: TGTGCCAGCAGTACTCCAGAGGAGAGCTCCTATAATTCACCCCTCCACTTT. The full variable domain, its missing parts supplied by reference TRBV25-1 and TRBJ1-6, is EADIYQTPRYLVIGTGKKITLECSQTMGHDKMYWYQQDPGMELHLIHYSYGVNSTEKGDLSSESTVSRIRTEHFPLTLESARPSHTSQYLCASSTPEESSYNSPLHFGNGTRLTVT.

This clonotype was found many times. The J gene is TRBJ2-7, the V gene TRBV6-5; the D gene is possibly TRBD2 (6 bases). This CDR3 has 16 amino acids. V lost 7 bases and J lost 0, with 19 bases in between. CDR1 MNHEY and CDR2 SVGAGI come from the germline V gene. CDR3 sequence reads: CASISTSGGSSYEQYF. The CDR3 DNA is TGTGCCAGCATCTCGACGAGCGGAGGGAGCTCCTACGAGCAGTACTTC.

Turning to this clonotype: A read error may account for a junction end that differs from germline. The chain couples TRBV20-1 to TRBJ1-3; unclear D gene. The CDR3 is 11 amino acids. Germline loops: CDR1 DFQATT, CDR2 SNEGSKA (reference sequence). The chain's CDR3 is CSASYLEGTHF. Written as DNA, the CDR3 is TGCAGTGCTAGTTATTTGGAGGGAACTCATTTT.